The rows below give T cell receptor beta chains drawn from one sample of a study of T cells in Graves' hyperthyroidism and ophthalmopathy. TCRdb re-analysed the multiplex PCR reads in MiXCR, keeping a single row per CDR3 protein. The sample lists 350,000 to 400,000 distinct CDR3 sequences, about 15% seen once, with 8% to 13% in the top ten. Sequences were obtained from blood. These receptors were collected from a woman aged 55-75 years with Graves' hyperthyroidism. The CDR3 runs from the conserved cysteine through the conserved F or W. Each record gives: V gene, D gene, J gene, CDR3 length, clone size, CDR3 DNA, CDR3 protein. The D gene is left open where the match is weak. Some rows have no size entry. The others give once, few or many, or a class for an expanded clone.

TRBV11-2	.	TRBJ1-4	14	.	TGTGCCAGCAGCTTCCAGGGTTGGGGCGAAAAACTGTTTTTT	CASSFQGWGEKLFF
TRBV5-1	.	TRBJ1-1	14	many	TGCGCCAGCAGCTTTTCCCAGACTAACACTGAAGCTTTCTTT	CASSFSQTNTEAFF
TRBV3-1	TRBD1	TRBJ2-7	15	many	TGTGCCAGCAGCCAACCGGGACAGGGGACCTACGAGCAGTACTTC	CASSQPGQGTYEQYF
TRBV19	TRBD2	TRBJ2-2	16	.	TGTGCCAGTACCCTACTAGCGGGAGGCAGGACCGGGGAGCTGTTTTTT	CASTLLAGGRTGELFF
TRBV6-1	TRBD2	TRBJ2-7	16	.	TGTGCCAGCAGTGAAGCCGGACTAGCGTCCTCCTACGAGCAGTACTTC	CASSEAGLASSYEQYF
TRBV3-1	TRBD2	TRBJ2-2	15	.	TGTGCCAGCAGCCAAAGCGGGAGAACTTCCGGGGAGCTGTTTTTT	CASSQSGRTSGELFF
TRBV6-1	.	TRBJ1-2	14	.	TGTGCCAGCTTCCCGGTCCAGGGCCCCCTTGGCTACACCTTC	CASFPVQGPLGYTF
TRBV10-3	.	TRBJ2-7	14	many	TGTGCCATCAGTGAGTCGAGGGCCAACTACGAGCAGTACTTC	CAISESRANYEQYF
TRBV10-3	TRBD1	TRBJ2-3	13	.	TGTGCCATCAAGGGGACAGGCACAGATACGCAGTATTTT	CAIKGTGTDTQYF
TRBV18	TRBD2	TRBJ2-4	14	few	TGTGCCAGCTCACCGGCGGGGGGGACGAACATTCAGTACTTC	CASSPAGGTNIQYF
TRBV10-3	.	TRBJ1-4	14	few	TGTGCCATCAGTGATTTACAGGGAGGAGAAAAACTGTTTTTT	CAISDLQGGEKLFF
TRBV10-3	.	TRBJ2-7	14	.	TGTGCCATCAGTGATCCCACGTTGGTATACGAGCAGTACTTC	CAISDPTLVYEQYF
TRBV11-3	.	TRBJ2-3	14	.	TGTGCCAGCAGCTTATCCGGCTCCCAAGATACGCAGTATTTT	CASSLSGSQDTQYF
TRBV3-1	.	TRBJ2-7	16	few	TGTGCCAGCAGCGCTCCTGGGTCCAGGTCCTCCTACGAGCAGTACTTC	CASSAPGSRSSYEQYF
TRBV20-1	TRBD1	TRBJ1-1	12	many	TGCAGTGCTAGGCAGGGGGACACTGAAGCTTTCTTT	CSARQGDTEAFF
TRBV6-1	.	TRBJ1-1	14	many	TGTGCCAGCAGGGTATGGGGGGACAACACTGAAGCTTTCTTT	CASRVWGDNTEAFF
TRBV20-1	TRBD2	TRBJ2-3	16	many	TGCAGTGCTAGAGATATAAGGGCGGGAGTTGCAGATACGCAGTATTTT	CSARDIRAGVADTQYF
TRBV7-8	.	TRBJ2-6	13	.	TGTGCCAGCAGGACAAACGGGGCCAACGTCCTGACTTTC	CASRTNGANVLTF
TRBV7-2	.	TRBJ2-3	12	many	TGTGCCAGCGGTGACTCCACAGATACGCAGTATTTT	CASGDSTDTQYF
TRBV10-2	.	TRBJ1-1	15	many	TGCGCCAGCAGTGGGCCCGTCGGGACGAACACTGAAGCTTTCTTT	CASSGPVGTNTEAFF
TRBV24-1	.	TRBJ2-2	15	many	TGTGCCACCAGTGATCCTCGGACTGACATCGGGGAGCTGTTTTTT	CATSDPRTDIGELFF
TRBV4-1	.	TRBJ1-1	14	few	TGCGCCAGCAGCCAAGAACAGGGATTTACTGAAGCTTTCTTT	CASSQEQGFTEAFF
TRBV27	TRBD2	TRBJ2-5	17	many	TGTGCCAGCAGTTTATTGGTCACTAGCGGGAGGGTGGAGACCCAGTACTTC	CASSLLVTSGRVETQYF
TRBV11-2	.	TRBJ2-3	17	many	TGTGCCAGCAGCTTAGTCATGGACCAGGTGGGCACAGATACGCAGTATTTT	CASSLVMDQVGTDTQYF
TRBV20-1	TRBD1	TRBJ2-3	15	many	TGCAGTGCTAGAGACGACAGGGGTACGGCAGATACGCAGTATTTT	CSARDDRGTADTQYF
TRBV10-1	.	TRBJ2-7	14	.	TGCGCCAGCCTAAAAGGACGGTCCTCCTACGAGCAGTACTTC	CASLKGRSSYEQYF
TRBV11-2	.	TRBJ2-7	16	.	TGTGCCAGCAGCTTCAGGGCTTCGACGGAAAACAATGAGCAGTACTTC	CASSFRASTENNEQYF
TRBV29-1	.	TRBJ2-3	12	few	TGCAGCGTTGAACAGAGCACAGATACGCAGTATTTT	CSVEQSTDTQYF
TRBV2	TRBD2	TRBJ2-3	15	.	TGTGCCAGCAGTGAAGGCGGGAGCAGCACAGATACGCAGTATTTC	CASSEGGSSTDTQYF
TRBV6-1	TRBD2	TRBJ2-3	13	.	TGTGCCAGCGGGGGACTAGCGGGAGATACGCAGTATTTT	CASGGLAGDTQYF
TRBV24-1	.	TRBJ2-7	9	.	TGTGCCACGGAATTCGGGCCGTACTTC	CATEFGPYF
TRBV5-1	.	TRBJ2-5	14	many	TGCGCCAGCAGCTTGGATGGCAGCCAAGAGACCCAGTACTTC	CASSLDGSQETQYF
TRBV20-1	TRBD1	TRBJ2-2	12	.	TGCAGTGCTGCAGGGGGTTCCGGGGAGCTGTTTTTT	CSAAGGSGELFF
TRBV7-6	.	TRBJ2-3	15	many	TGTGCCAGCAGCTTAGTCCTGGAGGGGACAGATACGCAGTATTTT	CASSLVLEGTDTQYF
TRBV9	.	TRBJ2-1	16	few	TGTGCCAGCAGCGGGATTGGAGGGCCGGGGTACAATGAGCAGTTCTTC	CASSGIGGPGYNEQFF
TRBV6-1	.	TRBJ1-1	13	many	TGTGCCAGCAGATCACCGGGAGGTGCTGAAGCTTTCTTT	CASRSPGGAEAFF
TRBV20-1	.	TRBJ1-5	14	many	TGCAGTGCCTTACAGGGAGAAAGCAATCAGCCCCAGCATTTT	CSALQGESNQPQHF
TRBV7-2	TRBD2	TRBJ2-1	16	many	TGTGCCAGCAGCTCTGACAGCGGGAGGGCCTACAATGAGCAGTTCTTC	CASSSDSGRAYNEQFF
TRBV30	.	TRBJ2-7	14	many	TGTGCCTGGAGTGTACCAGGGGTCTCCTACGAGCAGTACTTC	CAWSVPGVSYEQYF
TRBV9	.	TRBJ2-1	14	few	TGTGCCAGCAGCGTAGCCAGGGGCCTAGGTGAGCAGTTCTTC	CASSVARGLGEQFF
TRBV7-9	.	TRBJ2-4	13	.	TGTGCCAGCAGCCCGTGGGACATTCCGGTTCAGTACTTC	CASSPWDIPVQYF
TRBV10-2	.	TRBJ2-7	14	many	TGCGCCAGCTTCGGGGGACAAGGGAACTACGAGCAGTACTTC	CASFGGQGNYEQYF
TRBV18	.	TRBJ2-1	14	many	TGTGCCAGCTCACCTAGCGGAGGGGGCAATGAGCAGTTCTTC	CASSPSGGGNEQFF
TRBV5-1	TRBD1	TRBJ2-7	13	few	TGCGCCAGCAGCCAGGGGGCGAAATACGAGCAGTACTTC	CASSQGAKYEQYF
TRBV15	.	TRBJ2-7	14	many	TGTGCCACCAGCAGAGAGAGGGGGACCTACGAGCAGTACTTC	CATSRERGTYEQYF
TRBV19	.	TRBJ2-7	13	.	TGTGCCAGTAGTATCGAAACTAGTTCCGAGCAGTACTTC	CASSIETSSEQYF
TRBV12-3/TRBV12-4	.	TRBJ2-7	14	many	TGTGCCAGCAGTGCACCAGGGTGGGGGCTCGAGCAGTACTTC	CASSAPGWGLEQYF
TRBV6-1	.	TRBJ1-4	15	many	TGTGCCAGCAGCAGGCAGATACCTTTGAATGAAAAACTGTTTTTT	CASSRQIPLNEKLFF
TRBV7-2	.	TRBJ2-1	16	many	TGTGCCAGCAGCGGAGGGGTGGGCGGGATTGCAGATGAGCAGTTCTTC	CASSGGVGGIADEQFF
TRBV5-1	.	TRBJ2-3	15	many	TGTGCCAGCAGCTTATCCGGGACAAGCACAGATACGCAGTATTTT	CASSLSGTSTDTQYF
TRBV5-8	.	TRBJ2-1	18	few	TGTGCCAGCAGCTTGGCCGGGGGCCAGCTCCCGAAAGCGAATGAGCAGTTCTTC	CASSLAGGQLPKANEQFF
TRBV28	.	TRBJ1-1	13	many	TGTGCCAGCAGTTTAAGTGGGGGATCGAGTGGTTTCTTT	CASSLSGGSSGFF
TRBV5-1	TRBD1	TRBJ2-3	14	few	TGCGCCAGCAACCCGGGACAGGGCACAGATACGCAGTATTTT	CASNPGQGTDTQYF
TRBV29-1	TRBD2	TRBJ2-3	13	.	TGCAGCGTGGCGGCTAGCGGGAGTCTTATGCAGTATTTT	CSVAASGSLMQYF